Listed here are 30 T cell receptor beta chains from one sample, sequenced in a study of molecular identifiers for immune sequencing clone quantification. TCRdb re-derived calls from the PCR reads in MiXCR, one entry per CDR3 protein. The profile shows 460,000 or so distinct CDR3 sequences, less than 30% of them singletons. Sequenced: naive CD8+ T cells from blood, with Jurkat cell RNA spiked in. The sample's subset: FACS-sorted CD8+CD4-CCR7+CD45RA+ naive T cells. The receptor set was obtained from a human donor in good health. Some libraries in this study had Jurkat cell RNA spiked in.

On this clonotype: The junction departs from germline at one end; a sequencing error may be responsible. This chain joins TRBV4-3 and TRBJ2-3; weak D call: TRBD2 (7 bases). Germline V gives CDR1 LGHNA, CDR2 YSLEER. This CDR3 spans 18 amino acids. CDR3 bases: TGCGCCAGCCGCCAAGATACGGGGGGCCTAGCGGGCACAGATACGCAGTATTTT. This gives the protein CASRQDTGGLAGTDTQYF.

This chain links TRBV19 with TRBJ2-7; 7 bases agree with TRBD1. CDR3 length equals 14 residues. After removal of 3 bases from V and 3 bases from J, the junction contained 5 bases not matched to a gene. Germline CDR1 is LNHDA and CDR2 is SQIVND (reference sequence). CDR3 coding DNA: TGTGCCAGTAGTATTCCCGGGACAGTCTACGAGCAGTACTTC. Amino acids: CASSIPGTVYEQYF.

The chain combines TRBV4-3 with TRBJ2-3, with TRBD2 matching 9 bases. The junction had 6 bases not matched to a gene; V was cut back by 1 base and J by 1 base. The CDR3 runs to 17 residues. Per the germline V gene, CDR1 is LGHNA and CDR2 is YSLEER. CDR3 loop: CASSQVIQRGGTDTQYF. For the CDR3, the DNA is TGCGCCAGCAGCCAAGTTATCCAGCGGGGGGGCACAGATACGCAGTATTTT.

Note on this clonotype: Being one base from a much bigger clone, this may be a read error. The chain is built from TRBV4-1 and TRBJ2-1; TRBD1 matches at 9 bases. The CDR3 is made up of 14 amino acids. Germline lookup yields CDR1 MGHRA and CDR2 YSYEKL. The CDR3 region is CASSSGTGSDEQSF. The CDR3 region has the DNA TGCGCCAGCAGCTCCGGGACAGGGTCGGATGAGCAGTCCTTC.

The chain combines TRBV4-3 with TRBJ1-4, with a weak D call TRBD1 (6 bases). The V gene's germline CDR1 is LGHNA and CDR2 YSLEER. V was clipped by 0 bases and J by 7 bases, with 18 bases between them. The CDR3 consists of 17 residues. The CDR3 DNA reads as TGCGCCAGCAGCCAAGATCTGGGGGCCGGGGTAGTTGAAAAACTGTTTTTT. Translated, it gives CASSQDLGAGVVEKLFF.

This clonotype showed up many times. The rearrangement joins TRBV5-6 to TRBJ2-1; TRBD1 matches 7 bases. The CDR3 runs 14 residues. Germline trimming cut 4 bases from V and 2 bases from J; bases unmatched to any gene: 3. Per the germline V gene, CDR1 is SGHDT and CDR2 is YYEEEE. CDR3 sequence reads: CASSPGQTYNEQFF. In DNA, the CDR3 is TGTGCCAGCAGCCCGGGACAGACCTACAATGAGCAGTTCTTC.

Points on this clonotype: This is likely a read error, given that the CDR3 carries no conserved phenylalanine or tryptophan at its end. This rearrangement joins TRBV6-5 to TRBJ2-7; D is perhaps TRBD1 (5 bases). Germline values: CDR1 MNHEY, CDR2 SVGAGI. The germline V and J ends were trimmed by 2 bases and 1 base, with 6 bases remaining between them. The CDR3 contains 13 residues. Written as DNA, the CDR3 is TGTGCCAGCAGTTACAGGGGTTCCTACGAGCAGTACCTC. It is translated as CASSYRGSYEQYL.

In its sample, this clonotype was seen many times. The rearrangement joins TRBV28 to TRBJ2-3, with D perhaps TRBD2 (5 bases). Trimming removed 3 bases at V and 2 bases at J, with 21 bases between. The CDR3 contains 18 residues. Germline V gene data show CDR1 as MDHEN and CDR2 as SYDVKM. CDR3 bases: TGTGCCAGCAGTTTTGGCCCCACTAGTATCAGGATCACAGATACGCAGTATTTT. Translated, it gives CASSFGPTSIRITDTQYF.

The chain recombines TRBV27 with TRBJ2-7; TRBD2 matches at 8 bases. J lost 0 bases, V lost 5 bases, and 6 bases had no gene match. CDR3 length equals 15 residues. The germline CDR1 and CDR2 sequences are MNHEY and SMNVEV (reference sequence). The CDR3, as DNA: TGTGCCAGCAGTCGTAGCGGGGACCCCTCCTACGAGCAGTACTTC. Its translation: CASSRSGDPSYEQYF.

The J gene is TRBJ2-7, the V gene TRBV19, with TRBD2 matching 7 bases. The CDR3 consists of 15 residues. Looked up from germline, CDR1 is LNHDA and CDR2 is SQIVND (reference sequence). The trim removed 2 bases at V and 2 bases at J, leaving 6 bases unmatched. CDR3 coding DNA: TGTGCCAGTAGTATACGGCTAGCGGATCCCTACGAGCAGTACTTC. Its translation: CASSIRLADPYEQYF.

This clonotype was seen a handful of times. The V and J genes are TRBV19 and TRBJ2-1, with 8 bases fitting TRBD2. The V segment lost 10 bases and the J segment 3 bases; nucleotides outside the gene matches: 5. Germline values: CDR1 LNHDA, CDR2 SQIVND (reference sequence). The CDR3 covers 13 residues. The CDR3 sequence: CATWTSSYNEQFF. CDR3 DNA: TGTGCCACCTGGACTAGCAGCTACAATGAGCAGTTCTTC.

This clonotype has just a few counts. The rearrangement links TRBV6-2 or TRBV6-3 to TRBJ1-5, with 7 positions matching TRBD1. This CDR3 spans 15 amino acids. Germline V gene lookup returns CDR1 MNHEY and CDR2 SVGEGT. Losses at the gene ends were 4 bases for V and 5 bases for J; bases not matched to a gene: 8. In DNA, the CDR3 is TGTGCCAGCAGTTGGGACAGCCGGTACTATCAGCCCCAGCATTTT. Protein product: CASSWDSRYYQPQHF.

At least ten counts were recorded for this clonotype. This chain connects TRBV13 to TRBJ2-3; 9 bases fit TRBD2. The germline V gene has CDR1 PRHDT and CDR2 FYEKMQ (reference sequence). V shed 4 bases, J shed 3 bases, and the junction held 11 bases outside the gene matches. The CDR3 runs 17 residues. The CDR3 sequence is CASSSPAGGPATDTQYF. The CDR3, as DNA: TGTGCCAGCAGCTCTCCGGCGGGAGGGCCTGCGACAGATACGCAGTATTTT.

This clonotype was seen at least ten times. This sequence joins TRBV7-2 and TRBJ2-3; D is perhaps TRBD1 (6 bases). CDR1 is SGHTA and CDR2 is FQGNSA in the germline V gene. V gave up 5 bases and J gave up 1 base, with 13 bases separating them. This CDR3 contains 15 residues. In nucleotides, the CDR3 is TGTGCCAGCAGCGCCACAGGGATGGGCACAGATACGCAGTATTTT. This translates into CASSATGMGTDTQYF.

The chain combines TRBV7-9 with TRBJ2-1; possibly TRBD1 or TRBD2 for D (5 bases each). This CDR3 has 15 residues. CDR1 is SEHNR, CDR2 FQNEAQ, per germline (reference sequence). Trimming removed 5 bases from V and 7 bases from J, with 18 bases in between. CDR3 DNA sequence: TGTGCCAGCAGCGTGTACGGGACCTCGATAAATGAGCAGTTCTTC. This translates into CASSVYGTSINEQFF.

The CDR3 coding sequence is TGTGCCAGCAGCTTTCGGGGGGCTCACTATGGCTACACCTTC. This encodes CASSFRGAHYGYTF. V usage is TRBV27 and J usage is TRBJ1-2; D is possibly TRBD1 (6 bases). The CDR3 covers 14 residues. The V end lost 6 bases, the J end lost 3 bases, and 14 bases lay between the germline ends. Germline V gene data show CDR1 as MNHEY and CDR2 as SMNVEV (reference sequence).

As for this clonotype: This may be a read error, as it is one base from a much larger clone. For the CDR3, the DNA is TGTGCCAGCAGTTACTACTCTGGGGCAGGGTCTGGAGACACCATATATTTT. It specifies CASSYYSGAGSGDTIYF. This chain connects TRBV6-5 to TRBJ1-3, with a weak D call TRBD1 (5 bases). The CDR3 totals 17 residues. Germline V gene sequence: CDR1 MNHEY, CDR2 SVGAGI.

About this clonotype itself: A much larger clone is a single base away; this may be a read error. A read error is likely, as this CDR3 ends without the conserved phenylalanine or tryptophan. This chain uses TRBV25-1 with TRBJ2-7; TRBD1 agrees at 9 bases. The ends lost 1 base at V and 2 bases at J; junction bases unmatched: 3. The CDR3 is 15 residues long. Germline CDR1 and CDR2: MGHDK and SYGVNS. The CDR3 coding sequence is TGTGCCAGCAGTGAATTAAGACAGGGGGCCTACGAGCAGTACCTC. The encoded protein is CASSELRQGAYEQYL.

Worth noting for this clonotype: A read error may account for a junction end that differs from germline. The DNA for the CDR3 is TGTGCCAGCAGTTACTCGGCTAGCGGGAGCTACGAGCAGTGCTTC. It codes for CASSYSASGSYEQCF. The chain is built from TRBV6-5 and TRBJ2-7; 10 positions match TRBD2. The CDR3 consists of 15 residues. CDR1 MNHEY and CDR2 SVGAGI come from the germline V gene.

This clonotype showed up many times. The chain combines TRBV2 with TRBJ1-2; TRBD1 matches at 8 bases. With 4 bases clipped from V and 5 bases from J, the junction kept 3 bases outside the gene matches. This CDR3 comprises 13 residues. Germline V CDR1 and CDR2: SNHLY, FYNNEI. CDR3 region: CASSGTGTYGYTF. In nucleotides, the CDR3 is TGTGCCAGCAGTGGGACAGGGACGTATGGCTACACCTTC.

There are a few counts of this clonotype. V and J are TRBV7-9 and TRBJ2-7, with 7 bases lining up with TRBD1. Germline V CDR1 and CDR2: SEHNR, FQNEAQ (reference sequence). CDR3 length equals 14 residues. Trimming cost V 5 bases and J 0 bases; bases outside gene matches: 4. This chain's CDR3 is CASSGQDLSYEQYF. In DNA form, the CDR3 reads TGTGCCAGCAGCGGACAGGACCTCTCCTACGAGCAGTACTTC.

As to this clonotype: A read error is possible here, since a much larger clone lies one base away. The genes are TRBV2 and TRBJ2-7; the D gene is possibly TRBD2 (5 bases). CDR3 length: 17 residues. Deletions cut 0 bases from V and 4 bases from J, with 19 bases between. Germline loops: CDR1 SNHLY, CDR2 FYNNEI. CDR3 protein: CASSEALPEGGFYEQYF. The DNA of the CDR3 is TGTGCCAGCAGTGAAGCGCTTCCAGAGGGCGGCTTTTACGAGCAGTACTTC.

This clonotype has a handful of counts. This sequence joins TRBV12-3 or TRBV12-4 and TRBJ1-1; 8 positions match TRBD1. There are 15 residues in the CDR3. Losses at the gene ends were 1 base for V and 1 base for J; bases not matched to a gene: 2. CDR3 residues: CASSLGTGSNTEAFF. For the CDR3, the DNA is TGTGCCAGCAGTTTAGGGACAGGGTCGAACACTGAAGCTTTCTTT.

This clonotype was found a few times. The chain employs TRBV7-8 and TRBJ1-1, with TRBD1 matching over 7 bases. CDR3 length equals 12 residues. CDR1 and CDR2 from the germline V gene are SGHVS and FQNEAQ. V was pared by 7 bases and J by 4 bases, with 3 bases of the junction left unmatched. CDR3 loop: CASTDRVTEAFF. Here the CDR3 DNA reads TGTGCCAGCACAGACAGGGTCACTGAAGCTTTCTTT.

This clonotype was counted a few times. J is TRBJ2-3 and V is TRBV27; no reliable D call. Germline CDR1 and CDR2: MNHEY and SMNVEV (reference sequence). The V and J ends lost 1 base and 1 base respectively, with 12 bases between them. The CDR3 spans 16 residues. CDR3 loop: CASSLLAGKGTDTQYF. CDR3 sequence (DNA): TGTGCCAGCAGTTTATTGGCCGGAAAAGGCACAGATACGCAGTATTTT.

This clonotype appeared many times. The rearrangement links TRBV7-9 to TRBJ2-7; D gene ambiguous. V lost 4 bases, J lost 0 bases, and 13 bases lay in between. Germline V gives CDR1 SEHNR, CDR2 FQNEAQ (reference sequence). This CDR3 contains 15 residues. CDR3 coding DNA: TGTGCCAGCAGCTCCTCGACAAGTTCCTCCTACGAGCAGTACTTC. This translates into CASSSSTSSSYEQYF.

This clonotype appeared a few times. The J gene is TRBJ2-1, the V gene TRBV29-1; 12 nucleotides line up with TRBD2. Trimming cost V 5 bases and J 8 bases; bases outside gene matches: 4. The CDR3 extends over 13 amino acids. Germline loops: CDR1 SQVTM, CDR2 ANQGSEA. Here the CDR3 reads CSVQTSGSYEQFF. For the CDR3, the DNA is TGCAGCGTTCAGACTAGCGGGAGTTATGAGCAGTTCTTC.

This rearrangement joins TRBV3-1 to TRBJ2-1; D may be TRBD1 (6 bases). The CDR3 is made up of 12 amino acids. Germline V gene data show CDR1 as LGHDT and CDR2 as YNNKEL (reference sequence). V lost 5 bases to trimming and J lost 12 bases, with 14 bases between them. Here the CDR3 reads CASSKTGYAQFF. CDR3 nucleotide sequence: TGTGCCAGCAGCAAAACAGGGTATGCGCAGTTCTTC.

The chain joins TRBV20-1 to TRBJ2-5; 11 bases match TRBD2. The V gene end was trimmed by 2 bases and the J gene end by 3 bases; junction bases not matched to a gene: 5. Germline V gives CDR1 DFQATT, CDR2 SNEGSKA (reference sequence). The CDR3 length is 15 residues. The CDR3 DNA reads as TGCAGTGCTAGACCCTTGACTAGCGGGGAAGAGACCCAGTACTTC. It is translated as CSARPLTSGEETQYF.

V gene TRBV27 combines with J gene TRBJ2-7; 8 nucleotides align to TRBD1. The CDR3 loop spans 17 amino acids. From germline, CDR1 is MNHEY and CDR2 SMNVEV (reference sequence). Trimming removed 6 bases from V and 5 bases from J; junction bases left unmatched: 18. CDR3 loop: CASRITGGGQGVNEQYF. The DNA of the CDR3 is TGTGCCAGCAGGATTACAGGGGGTGGACAGGGAGTCAACGAGCAGTACTTC.